This T cell receptor beta chain was captured in a study of control samples from healthy donors and cancer patients. Measured with immunoSEQ multiplex PCR; TCRdb has only the in-frame clones, and not every one. This repertoire shows tens of thousands of clones, around 90% found once; its top ten account for around 0.78%. This receptor was identified in a man aged 25-40 years with colorectal cancer. The sequenced material came from PBMCs.

CDR3 residues: CASSLEQLRSGNTIYF. The CDR3 nucleotides read TGTGCCAGCAGCTTAGAACAGCTCCGCTCTGGAAACACCATATATTTT. V gene TRBV7-9 combines with J gene TRBJ1-3; D not certain. Trimming pared 1 base from V and 0 bases from J, leaving 10 bases between. The germline V gene encodes CDR1 SEHNR and CDR2 FQNEAQ (reference sequence). The CDR3 runs 16 residues.